The next 4 T cell receptor beta chains were all read from a single sample in a study of shared clonotypes between healthy human individuals. Clones were read by immunoSEQ multiplex PCR, and TCRdb kept only the in-frame ones, dropping some. The sample has more than 400,000 clones; roughly 95% are singletons. The sequencing input was naive CD4+ T cells sorted from blood. Subset noted: CD45RA+ positively selected. The receptors were gathered from a woman aged 25-40 years in good health.

V usage is TRBV18 and J usage is TRBJ2-7, with a tentative D call TRBD1 (5 bases). The CDR3 is 14 amino acids. Germline CDR1 and CDR2: KGHSH and LQKENI. Trimming took 1 base from V and 2 from J, leaving 9 bases between them. The CDR3 DNA reads as TGTGCCAGCTCACCACTGGACACAGCCTACGAGCAGTACTTC. Its translation: CASSPLDTAYEQYF.

The V call is TRBV7-2, the J call TRBJ2-3, with D hard to call. Trimming left V 5 bases short and J 11 bases short, with 14 bases between. CDR1 and CDR2 (germline): SGHTA, FQGNSA. This CDR3 is 12 amino acids long. DNA for the CDR3: TGTGCCAGCAGCGGGTATTTGGATGAGCAGTATTTT. Amino acids: CASSGYLDEQYF.

The chain employs TRBV27 and TRBJ1-2; D remains unclear. Trimming stripped 7 bases from V and 0 bases from J, with 12 bases between. The CDR3 is made up of 14 amino acids. Germline V gene data show CDR1 as MNHEY and CDR2 as SMNVEV (reference sequence). The CDR3 DNA sequence: TGTGCCAGCAAGCCCGGGCCTGCTAACTATGGCTACACCTTC. Translating gives CASKPGPANYGYTF.

This chain connects TRBV7-9 to TRBJ2-5, with unresolved D. The DNA matches TRBJ2-7 better at its end, which makes the J call doubtful. This CDR3 contains 12 residues. CDR1 and CDR2 from the germline V gene are SEHNR and FQNEAQ (reference sequence). Here the CDR3 reads CASSLVPYEQYF. In DNA, the CDR3 is TGTGCCAGCAGCTTAGTTCCTTACGAGCAGTACTTC.